These 18 T cell receptor beta chains were sequenced from one sample in a study of shared clonotypes between healthy human individuals. Generated by immunoSEQ multiplex PCR, the TCRdb table keeps only in-frame clones and is missing some. The table has about 2,500,000 clones, 90% to 95% seen once; the top ten hold roughly 0.14%. The sample was naive CD4+ T cells sorted from blood. The subset was: CD45RA+ positively selected. These receptor sequences come from a man younger than 35 in good health.

The chain employs TRBV5-1 and TRBJ2-5, with a possible D match to TRBD1 (6 bases). V lost 5 bases, J lost 4 bases, and 15 bases lay in between. The CDR3 sequence is 14 residues long. Germline V gene lookup returns CDR1 SGHRS and CDR2 YFSETQ. The CDR3 protein is CASSSTPDRETQYF. The CDR3 nucleotides read TGCGCCAGCAGTTCCACTCCGGACAGAGAGACCCAGTACTTC.

The genes are TRBV5-1 and TRBJ2-1; the D is unclear. CDR1 is SGHRS and CDR2 is YFSETQ in the germline V gene. CDR3 length equals 15 residues. Trimming removed 1 base from V and 6 bases from J, with 14 bases in between. CDR3 sequence (DNA): TGCGCCAGCAGCTTGAACGTCGGAGTAGGCAATGAGCAGTTCTTC. It codes for CASSLNVGVGNEQFF.

The chain is built from TRBV18 and TRBJ1-4; D uncertain. CDR1 and CDR2 (germline): KGHSH, LQKENI. V was clipped by 0 bases and J by 4 bases, with 9 bases between them. CDR3 size: 15 residues. In nucleotides, the CDR3 is TGTGCCAGCTCACCACCGACACTTATTAATGAAAAACTGTTTTTT. It translates to CASSPPTLINEKLFF.

The chain is built from TRBV25-1 and TRBJ1-2; TRBD1 is a possible D gene (5 bases). Germline lookup yields CDR1 MGHDK and CDR2 SYGVNS. CDR3 length: 14 amino acids. Between the trimmed V and J ends, which lost 3 bases and 6 bases, there was a span of 14 bases. The CDR3 loop is CASSDLSRANGYTF. The CDR3 coding sequence is TGTGCCAGCAGTGATCTCAGCAGGGCGAATGGCTACACCTTC.

The chain links TRBV30 to TRBJ2-7; 7 positions match TRBD1. J lost 0 bases, V lost 3 bases, and 5 bases had no gene match. Germline V gene lookup returns CDR1 GTSNPN and CDR2 SVGIG (reference sequence). The CDR3 sequence is 14 residues long. The CDR3 bases are TGTGCCTGGAGGGGACAGTGGAGCTCCTACGAGCAGTACTTC. Protein: CAWRGQWSSYEQYF.

The gene calls are TRBV10-3 and TRBJ1-2; D call uncertain. The germline V and J ends were trimmed by 6 bases and 1 base, with 15 bases remaining between them. The CDR3 contains 15 residues. Germline loops: CDR1 ENHRY, CDR2 SYGVKD. The CDR3 bases are TGTGCCATCAGGCCCCCCTTGGGAGTTAACTATGGCTACACCTTC. Protein product: CAIRPPLGVNYGYTF.

The chain joins TRBV6-1 to TRBJ1-5; D is unclear. In germline, CDR1 is MNHNS, CDR2 SASEGT. Deletions cut 1 base from V and 4 bases from J, with 11 bases between. The CDR3 spans 15 residues. The CDR3 here is CASSEVERANQPQHF. The CDR3 DNA is TGTGCCAGCAGTGAAGTCGAGAGGGCTAATCAGCCCCAGCATTTT.

V usage is TRBV11-3 and J usage is TRBJ2-1; a possible D gene is TRBD1 (7 bases). The CDR3 has 13 amino acids. Germline CDR1 reads SGHNT; CDR2 reads YENEEA. Trimming shortened V by 8 bases and J by 6 bases, and 14 bases separated the two germline ends. CDR3 in DNA: TGTGCCAGCGGAGGGGGCGCATCCAATGAGCAGTTCTTC. Translated, it gives CASGGGASNEQFF.

V gene TRBV29-1 combines with J gene TRBJ2-3, with a possible D match to TRBD2 (6 bases). Trimming left V 5 bases short and J 2 bases short, with 14 bases between. The germline gives CDR1 SQVTM, CDR2 ANQGSEA. This CDR3 spans 14 amino acids. The DNA for the CDR3 is TGCAGCGTTAAATGGGACTCAACCACAGATACGCAGTATTTT. This translates into CSVKWDSTTDTQYF.

Details on this clone: The sample carries other DNA sequences with the same CDR3. The chain combines TRBV5-1 with TRBJ1-2; D is undetermined. Per the germline V gene, CDR1 is SGHRS and CDR2 is YFSETQ. There are 13 residues in the CDR3. The ends were cut back, 4 bases at V and 0 bases at J, with 7 bases in the middle. This CDR3 is CASSVQANYGYTF. CDR3 in DNA: TGCGCCAGCAGCGTCCAAGCTAACTATGGCTACACCTTC.

As concerns this clone: Other nucleotide sequences from this sample produce the same CDR3. This sequence joins TRBV18 and TRBJ1-1; D is unresolved. CDR3 size: 14 residues. Trimming took off 3 bases at V and 1 base at J, with 9 bases between the two ends. Germline-derived CDR1 and CDR2 are KGHSH and LQKENI. CDR3 sequence (DNA): TGTGCCAGCTCACCCCCCAATGGGAACACTGAAGCTTTCTTT. The encoded protein is CASSPPNGNTEAFF.

This chain connects TRBV6-5 to TRBJ1-2, with D uncertain. Germline V gene data show CDR1 as MNHEY and CDR2 as SVGAGI. The CDR3 consists of 10 residues. The V end lost 11 bases, the J end lost 3 bases, and 7 bases lay between the germline ends. CDR3 DNA sequence: TGTGCCTGCCAGGACTATGGCTACACCTTC. Its protein is CACQDYGYTF.

The V call is TRBV5-8, the J call TRBJ2-7; D is unresolved. V was trimmed by 2 bases and J by 5 bases, leaving 11 bases between them. The germline V gene has CDR1 SGHTS and CDR2 YDEGEE. This CDR3 has 13 residues. The CDR3 nucleotides are TGTGCCAGCAGCTTCTGGGTTTTCGACGAGCAGTACTTC. This translates into CASSFWVFDEQYF.

V is TRBV23-1 and J is TRBJ1-5, with 12 bases matching TRBD1. TRBV23-1 is noted as an ORF with a role that remains uncertain. The V and J ends lost 4 bases and 4 bases, in that order; junction bases with no gene match: 23. This CDR3 comprises 22 residues. The CDR3 loop is CASSPNGGQGATKTIQNQPQHF. DNA for the CDR3: TGCGCCAGCAGTCCCAACGGGGGACAGGGGGCTACAAAAACTATCCAGAATCAGCCCCAGCATTTT.

Concerning this clone itself: The sample contains more than one DNA sequence encoding this CDR3. The chain recombines TRBV5-1 with TRBJ2-3; D possibly corresponds to TRBD1 (6 bases). The V and J ends lost 2 bases and 3 bases respectively, with 13 bases between them. This CDR3 region has 15 residues. Germline CDR1 and CDR2: SGHRS and YFSETQ. CDR3 in amino acids: CASSLQGAPTDTQYF. Written as DNA, the CDR3 is TGCGCCAGCAGCTTACAGGGAGCCCCGACAGATACGCAGTATTTT.

The rearrangement uses TRBV14 and TRBJ1-4; TRBD1 matches 7 bases. Trimming at V came to 4 bases and at J to 2 bases, leaving 7 bases not matched to a gene. The CDR3 is 16 residues long. Germline CDR1 reads SGHDN; CDR2 reads FVKESK. The CDR3 is CASSPLTGSTNEKLFF. Here the CDR3 DNA reads TGTGCCAGCAGCCCCCTGACAGGGTCTACTAATGAAAAACTGTTTTTT.

The chain uses TRBV27 and TRBJ1-2, with 9 bases that match TRBD1. CDR1 and CDR2 (germline): MNHEY, SMNVEV (reference sequence). The CDR3 covers 14 residues. Trimming at V came to 4 bases and at J to 5 bases, leaving 5 bases not matched to a gene. The CDR3 bases are TGTGCCAGCAGTTACCGGGACAGGGCTTATGGCTACACCTTC. Protein sequence: CASSYRDRAYGYTF.

This clone showed up just once. The rearrangement uses TRBV25-1 and TRBJ2-2, with 12 bases aligning to TRBD1. In germline, CDR1 is MGHDK, CDR2 SYGVNS. Germline trimming cut 6 bases from V and 5 bases from J; bases unmatched to any gene: 7. The CDR3 spans 16 residues. CDR3 bases: TGTGCCAGCAGGGGGACAGGGGGCAGATATACCGGGGAGCTGTTTTTT. Encoded protein: CASRGTGGRYTGELFF.